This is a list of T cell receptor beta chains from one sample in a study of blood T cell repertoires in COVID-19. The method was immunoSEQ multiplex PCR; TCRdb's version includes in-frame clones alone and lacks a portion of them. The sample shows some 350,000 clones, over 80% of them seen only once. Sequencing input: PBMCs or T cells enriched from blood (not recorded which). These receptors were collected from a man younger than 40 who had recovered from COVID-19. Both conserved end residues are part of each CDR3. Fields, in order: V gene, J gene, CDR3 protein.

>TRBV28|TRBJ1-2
CASSAGGANGYTF
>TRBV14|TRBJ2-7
CASSQDGTVYEQYF
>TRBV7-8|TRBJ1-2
CAGGTSNYGYTF
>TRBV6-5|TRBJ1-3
CASRAGLSSGNTIYF
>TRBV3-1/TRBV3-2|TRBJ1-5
CASSQRGHSGPQHF
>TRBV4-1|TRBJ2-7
CASSQEDSGYEQYF
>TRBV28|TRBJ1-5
CASRQGFWNNQPQHF
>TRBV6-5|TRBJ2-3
CASTDPHGTDTQYF
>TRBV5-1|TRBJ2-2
CASSWHRDRGNTGELFF
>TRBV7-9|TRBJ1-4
CASSFGVATNEKLFF
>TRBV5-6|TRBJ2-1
CASSLGDWEYNEQFF
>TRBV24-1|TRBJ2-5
CATSEYRAGAKQETQYF
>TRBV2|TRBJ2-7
CASSLVGGQLREQYF
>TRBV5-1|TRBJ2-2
CASSLGHLLNTGELFF
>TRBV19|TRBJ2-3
CASSRKRGDDTQYF
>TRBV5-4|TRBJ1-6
CASSLQSTGWSYNSPLHF
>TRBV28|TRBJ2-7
CASSPFAGALSYEQYF
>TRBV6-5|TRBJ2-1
CATDLLAGGYNEQFF
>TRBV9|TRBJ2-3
CASSPRTSFTDTQYF
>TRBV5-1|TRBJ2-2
CASRPGTGTVTGELFF
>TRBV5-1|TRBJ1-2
CASSPPTAIYGYTF
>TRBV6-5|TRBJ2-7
CASSYAEGTGPEQYF
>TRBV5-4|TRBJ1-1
CASSLGQSSNTEAFF
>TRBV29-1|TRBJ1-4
CSVVPGQNEKLFF
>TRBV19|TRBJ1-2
CASSLRDLGANYGYTF
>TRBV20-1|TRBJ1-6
CSASDRVRNSPLHF
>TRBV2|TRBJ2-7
CASTMDRGPYEQYF
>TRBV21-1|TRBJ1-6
CATGQGGFSPLHF
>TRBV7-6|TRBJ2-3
CASSLSFFGGLTDTQYF
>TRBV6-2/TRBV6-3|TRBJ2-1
CASSYKGTGINEQFF
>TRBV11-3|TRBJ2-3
CASSPRAGDTQYF
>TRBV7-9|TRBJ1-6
CASSPTGTGSSPLHF
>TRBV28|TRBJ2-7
CASSLGLAGGSSYEQYF